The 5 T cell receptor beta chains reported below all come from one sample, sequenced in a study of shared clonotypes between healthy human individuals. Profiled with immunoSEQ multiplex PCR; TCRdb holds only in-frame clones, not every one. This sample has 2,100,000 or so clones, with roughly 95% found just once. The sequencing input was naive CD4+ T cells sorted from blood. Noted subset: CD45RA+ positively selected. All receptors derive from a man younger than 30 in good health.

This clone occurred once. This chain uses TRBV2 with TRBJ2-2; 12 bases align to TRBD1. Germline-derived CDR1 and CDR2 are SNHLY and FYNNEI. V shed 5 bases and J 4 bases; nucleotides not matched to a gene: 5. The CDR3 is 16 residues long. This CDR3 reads CASSSGQGAGTGELFF. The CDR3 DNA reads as TGTGCCAGCAGTTCGGGACAGGGGGCCGGCACCGGGGAGCTGTTTTTT.

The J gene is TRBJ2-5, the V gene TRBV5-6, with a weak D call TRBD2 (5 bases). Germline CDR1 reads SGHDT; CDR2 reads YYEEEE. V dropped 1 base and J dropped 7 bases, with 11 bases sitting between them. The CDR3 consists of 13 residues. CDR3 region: CASSLKVAGTQYF. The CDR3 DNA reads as TGTGCCAGCAGCTTGAAAGTTGCGGGGACCCAGTACTTC.

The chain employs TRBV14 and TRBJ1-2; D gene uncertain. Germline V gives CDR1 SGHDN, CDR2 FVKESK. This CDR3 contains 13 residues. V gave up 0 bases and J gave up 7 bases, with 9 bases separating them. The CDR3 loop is CASSQDLRTGYTF. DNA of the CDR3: TGTGCCAGCAGCCAAGACCTCAGGACTGGCTACACCTTC.

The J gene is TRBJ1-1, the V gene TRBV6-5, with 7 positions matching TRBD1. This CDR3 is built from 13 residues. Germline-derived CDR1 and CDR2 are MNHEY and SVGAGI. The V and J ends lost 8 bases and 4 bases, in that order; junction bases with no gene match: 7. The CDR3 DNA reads TGTGCCAGCGCATGGGCAGGGGGCACTGAAGCTTTCTTT. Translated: CASAWAGGTEAFF.

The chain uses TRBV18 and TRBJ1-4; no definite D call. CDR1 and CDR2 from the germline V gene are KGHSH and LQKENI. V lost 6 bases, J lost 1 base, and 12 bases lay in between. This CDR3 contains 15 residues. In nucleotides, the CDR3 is TGTGCCAGCTCCCAAGGCTTAGGAACTAATGAAAAACTGTTTTTT. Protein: CASSQGLGTNEKLFF.